This T cell receptor (beta chain) originates from a study of blood T cell repertoires in COVID-19 (dated by TCRdb to the early 2020s). About the full investigation: Samples from collaborators originated in the United States, Italy and Spain and spanned both the acute and convalescent phases of COVID-19. Where available, HLA class I and class II types were taken from metadata supplied by the sample provider and were not determined by assay-based typing. The repertoires were released in a freely available public database intended as a resource for research on the immune response to SARS-CoV-2. The samples were drawn from the first 160 participants of the ongoing ImmuneRACE study and from about 1,200 subjects provided by 6 global collaborators. The prospective study material was composed of cDNA or gDNA derived from T cells, B-cell-depleted T cells, or PBMCs. The dataset comprised deeply sampled blood TCRbeta repertoires from subjects exposed to, actively infected with, or recovered from COVID-19. Nearly every sample came with metadata listing a de-identified subject ID, COVID-19 status, age in years and sex.

At the junction V is shortened by 5 bases and J by 7 bases; bases outside the gene matches: 4. The CDR3 starts with the cysteine, ends with the phenylalanine, and has 14 residues. Only the CDR3 DNA is retained, 42 bases long and in frame from the first base. The germline V gene (reference sequence) supplies CDR1 LGHDT and CDR2 YNNKEL. Notes on this clone: It has no known antigen specificity. Base quality data are lacking; no much larger clone is found one base away.

TCRbeta CDR3 regions were amplified from genomic DNA using the immunoSEQ Assay, a bias-controlled multiplex PCR. Per the authors' processing: The number of nucleated cells in each sample was estimated by amplification of reference gene primers within the assay. To quantify the absolute abundance of each unique TCRbeta CDR3 rearrangement, sequence reads were collapsed and filtered. For each sample, productive Simpson clonality was calculated as the square root of Simpson's diversity index over productive rearrangements. Here the immuneACCESS table is served through TCRdb, limited to in-frame sequences with V and J called. Missing clones are a known gap in these copies; in checked studies unresolved V genes cover under half, and the rest lacks a known reason. V and J calls and clone size are given by that table; D and trimming were obtained from the DNA. This sample has roughly 220,000 clones in its table, and about 88% of those were observed once. Jointly, the top ten make up approximately 10% of the sample.

At one collaborating source in Seattle, patients were enrolled during active infection and were followed longitudinally through the course of disease. Each collaborating institution followed its own protocols to collect whole blood in K2EDTA tubes. For TCRbeta analysis, collaborator samples were shipped as frozen whole blood, as isolated PBMCs, or as DNA extracted from either sample type. Study-level results and caveats: Clinical and demographic metadata were provided uncurated, with the amount varying by source and participant.

The sample consisted of peripheral blood. The receptor comes from a woman in her forties or fifties with COVID-19, enrolled during active disease. The receptor chain draws on TRBV3-1 (or the pseudogene TRBV3-2) and TRBJ1-6; a stretch of 8 junction bases matches TRBD1. The DNA is as follows: TGTGCCAGCAGCTGGGACAGGATCAATTCACCCCTCCACTTT. This encodes CASSWDRINSPLHF.